These 25 T cell receptor beta chains were all obtained from the same sample, sequenced in a study of blood T cell repertoires in COVID-19. Profiled with immunoSEQ multiplex PCR; TCRdb holds only in-frame clones, not every one. The sample lists 100,000 to 150,000 clones, approximately 85% occurring once. Sequencing was performed on peripheral blood. These TCRs come from a human donor in a cohort sampled during active COVID-19.

The chain joins TRBV9 to TRBJ2-1; maybe TRBD2 (5 bases). The V gene's germline CDR1 is SGDLS and CDR2 YYNGEE. CDR3 size: 15 residues. Trimming shortened V by 0 bases and J by 3 bases, and 10 bases separated the two germline ends. This CDR3 reads CASSVVGEGYNEQFF. CDR3 nucleotide sequence: TGTGCCAGCAGCGTAGTGGGCGAGGGCTACAATGAGCAGTTCTTC.

This clone was detected only a few times. V is TRBV19 and J is TRBJ1-6; D might be TRBD1 (6 bases). Germline V gene lookup returns CDR1 LNHDA and CDR2 SQIVND (reference sequence). The CDR3 runs to 15 residues. V lost 3 bases, J lost 9 bases, and 15 bases lay in between. This CDR3 is CASSIWSGVGSPLHF. The CDR3 region has the DNA TGTGCCAGTAGTATTTGGTCAGGGGTAGGTTCACCCCTCCACTTT.

The CDR3 sequence: CASSPWTKLSTEAFF. In DNA form, the CDR3 reads TGTGCCAGCAGTCCTTGGACAAAGTTGAGCACTGAAGCTTTCTTT. The rearrangement joins TRBV27 to TRBJ1-1, with D possibly matching TRBD1 (5 bases). Germline V CDR1 and CDR2: MNHEY, SMNVEV (reference sequence). The CDR3 length is 15 residues. Trimming cost V 5 bases and J 4 bases, with 17 bases left between them.

The genes are TRBV29-1 and TRBJ2-7; D is unclear. V dropped 5 bases and J dropped 7 bases, with 15 bases sitting between them. In germline, CDR1 is SQVTM, CDR2 ANQGSEA. The CDR3 is made up of 12 amino acids. In DNA form, the CDR3 reads TGCAGCGTTCGTCGAAATACGGGTGAGCAGTACTTC. Translation gives CSVRRNTGEQYF.

The chain joins TRBV19 to TRBJ2-7, with TRBD2 matching over 9 bases. Germline V gives CDR1 LNHDA, CDR2 SQIVND (reference sequence). There are 16 residues in the CDR3. V lost 5 bases to trimming and J lost 5 bases; unmatched junction nucleotides: 13. The chain's CDR3 is CASSRYGSGRTHEQYF. Written as DNA, the CDR3 is TGTGCCAGTAGTCGCTACGGTAGCGGGAGAACCCACGAGCAGTACTTC.

This clone was seen a handful of times. The chain recombines TRBV3-1 (or the pseudogene TRBV3-2) with TRBJ1-5; 7 positions agree with TRBD1. The CDR3 is 16 residues long. Germline CDR1 is LGHDT and CDR2 is YNNKEL (reference sequence). Unmatched junction bases numbered 8, after V lost 1 base and J lost 5 bases. Here the CDR3 reads CASSQADRQGYQPQHF. The CDR3 nucleotides read TGTGCCAGCAGCCAAGCGGACAGGCAAGGATATCAGCCCCAGCATTTT.

This clone has just a few counts. CDR3 in DNA: TGTGCCAGCAGCTTGATGACTAGCTCTGGCGAGCAGTACTTC. Its protein product is CASSLMTSSGEQYF. The rearrangement links TRBV11-2 to TRBJ2-7, with 7 bases matching TRBD2. V shed 3 bases and J 6 bases; nucleotides not matched to a gene: 8. Germline values: CDR1 SGHAT, CDR2 FQNNGV. The CDR3 has 14 amino acids.

The V gene is TRBV15, the J gene TRBJ2-1; no firm D call. CDR1 and CDR2 from the germline V gene are LNHNV and YYDKDF (reference sequence). With 1 base removed from V and 5 bases from J, the gap between germline ends came to 9 bases. The CDR3 consists of 14 residues. The CDR3 DNA reads TGTGCCACCAGCAGAGGAGCTAGAGACAATGAGCAGTTCTTC. This codes for CATSRGARDNEQFF.

This chain connects TRBV28 to TRBJ1-2; tentative D call: TRBD1 (6 bases). The CDR3 contains 14 residues. Trimming removed 5 bases at V and 6 bases at J, with 16 bases between. Germline V gives CDR1 MDHEN, CDR2 SYDVKM. The CDR3 bases are TGTGCCAGCAGTCGAAAGCCAGGGGCCCATGGCTACACCTTC. It encodes CASSRKPGAHGYTF.

V gene TRBV28 combines with J gene TRBJ2-1; TRBD2 matches 8 bases. The V gene's germline CDR1 is MDHEN and CDR2 SYDVKM. V trimming: 4 bases; J trimming: 6 bases; junction bases outside the gene matches: 11. The CDR3 totals 16 residues. CDR3 amino acids: CASSSPGSGKVNEQFF. The CDR3 DNA reads TGTGCCAGCAGTTCCCCGGGTAGCGGGAAAGTCAATGAGCAGTTCTTC. Using reference TRBV28 and TRBJ2-1 for the parts outside the CDR3, the full variable domain is DVKVTQSSRYLVKRTGEKVFLECVQDMDHENMFWYRQDPGLGLRLIYFSYDVKMKEKGDIPEGYSVSREKKERFSLILESASTNQTSMYLCASSSPGSGKVNEQFFGPGTRLTVL.

This chain uses TRBV12-3 or TRBV12-4 with TRBJ1-2, with D hard to call. This CDR3 comprises 12 residues. V was shortened by 5 bases and J by 8 bases, with 12 bases between the two germline ends. CDR3 sequence (DNA): TGTGCCAGCAGTCTTACTCACTGGGGCTACACCTTC. Translation: CASSLTHWGYTF.

The chain combines TRBV30 with TRBJ1-1; 8 bases fit TRBD1. CDR1 and CDR2 (germline): GTSNPN, SVGIG (reference sequence). Germline trimming cut 7 bases from V and 4 bases from J; bases unmatched to any gene: 8. CDR3 size: 13 residues. CDR3 coding DNA: TGTGCCTCACACAGGGGGGGAGGCACTGAAGCTTTCTTT. Residues: CASHRGGGTEAFF.

The rearrangement uses TRBV6-2 or TRBV6-3 and TRBJ1-2, with 8 bases aligning to TRBD1. The CDR3 runs to 14 residues. V lost 5 bases to trimming and J lost 4 bases; unmatched junction nucleotides: 6. Germline CDR1 reads MNHEY; CDR2 reads SVGEGT. Here the CDR3 DNA reads TGTGCCAGCAGTAGTTGGACAGGGATCTATGGCTACACCTTC. Its translation is CASSSWTGIYGYTF.

Only a few counts were recorded for this clone. The V gene is TRBV5-4, the J gene TRBJ2-7; 7 bases line up with TRBD2. The germline gives CDR1 SGHNT, CDR2 YYREEE (reference sequence). Trimming took 1 base from V and 5 from J; bases not matched to a gene: 9. The CDR3 contains 15 residues. The CDR3 is CASSLLAGDPNEQYF. The CDR3 DNA reads TGTGCCAGCAGCTTGTTGGCGGGAGACCCGAACGAGCAGTACTTC.

The chain employs TRBV3-1 (or the pseudogene TRBV3-2) and TRBJ1-6, with 7 bases fitting TRBD1. V lost 0 bases to trimming and J lost 0 bases; unmatched junction nucleotides: 5. The CDR3 covers 18 residues. The germline V gene encodes CDR1 LGHDT and CDR2 YNNKEL (reference sequence). The CDR3 bases are TGTGCCAGCAGCCAAGACCCACGACAGGGCTCCTATAATTCACCCCTCCACTTT. Residues: CASSQDPRQGSYNSPLHF.

The chain links TRBV6-6 to TRBJ1-1; D uncertain. This CDR3 is built from 12 residues. The V gene lost 5 bases and the J gene lost 4 bases, with 8 bases spanning the gap. Germline-derived CDR1 and CDR2 are MNHNY and SVGAGI (reference sequence). DNA of the CDR3: TGTGCCAGCAGTCCAATCGGCACTGAAGCTTTCTTT. This codes for CASSPIGTEAFF.

The chain joins TRBV27 to TRBJ1-1; possibly TRBD1 for D (5 bases). The CDR3 has 14 amino acids. CDR1 is MNHEY and CDR2 is SMNVEV in the germline V gene (reference sequence). Trimming took 6 bases from V and 2 from J, leaving 13 bases between them. The DNA of the CDR3 is TGTGCCAGCAGCGGAGACAGAGTTAACACTGAAGCTTTCTTT. This encodes CASSGDRVNTEAFF.

This chain uses TRBV28 with TRBJ2-5; 9 bases are a match to TRBD1. Germline-derived CDR1 and CDR2 are MDHEN and SYDVKM. Trimming removed 5 bases from V and 5 bases from J; junction bases left unmatched: 12. CDR3 length: 16 residues. The CDR3 DNA reads as TGTGCCAGCAGTGCGCAGGGACAGGGATTGGGGGAGACCCAGTACTTC. It specifies CASSAQGQGLGETQYF.

The genes are TRBV19 and TRBJ2-1, with a tentative D call TRBD1 (6 bases). This CDR3 is built from 17 residues. Trimming stripped 3 bases from V and 0 bases from J, with 15 bases between. CDR1 is LNHDA, CDR2 SQIVND, per germline (reference sequence). CDR3 DNA: TGTGCCAGTAGTATGCGAGGAACAGGGCACTCCTACAATGAGCAGTTCTTC. The encoded protein is CASSMRGTGHSYNEQFF.

V is TRBV27 and J is TRBJ1-2, with 7 bases lining up with TRBD1. J gave up 5 bases and V 5 bases, and 14 bases lay outside the gene matches. CDR1 is MNHEY and CDR2 is SMNVEV in the germline V gene (reference sequence). This CDR3 comprises 16 residues. CDR3 DNA sequence: TGTGCCAGCAGTCCGCAGATAGCAGGGGGATGGTATGGCTACACCTTC. Translating it yields CASSPQIAGGWYGYTF.

The rearrangement uses TRBV4-1 and TRBJ2-7; D is unresolved. Between the trimmed V and J ends, which lost 0 bases and 6 bases, there was a span of 9 bases. CDR1 is MGHRA and CDR2 is YSYEKL in the germline V gene. This CDR3 contains 13 residues. The CDR3 DNA sequence: TGCGCCAGCAGCCAAGAGAGCTTCCGCGAGCAGTACTTC. Protein product: CASSQESFREQYF.

This clone has only a few counts. The chain recombines TRBV3-1 (or the pseudogene TRBV3-2) with TRBJ1-3, with D uncertain. Per the germline V gene, CDR1 is LGHDT and CDR2 is YNNKEL (reference sequence). The CDR3 totals 16 residues. Trimming removed 1 base from V and 0 bases from J, with 10 bases in between. The CDR3 spells CASSQGTKPSGNTIYF. CDR3 DNA sequence: TGTGCCAGCAGCCAAGGCACAAAACCCTCTGGAAACACCATATATTTT.

This clone appeared a single time. V usage is TRBV7-3 and J usage is TRBJ2-3; the D is unclear. Trimming took off 2 bases at V and 3 bases at J, with 6 bases between the two ends. In germline, CDR1 is SGHTA, CDR2 FQGTGA. This CDR3 has 13 residues. The CDR3 loop reads CASSLSPTDTQYF. CDR3 nucleotides: TGTGCCAGCAGCTTATCCCCTACAGATACGCAGTATTTT. Together with reference TRBV7-3 and TRBJ2-3, the CDR3 gives the full variable domain: GAGVSQTPSNKVTEKGKYVELRCDPISGHTALYWYRQSLGQGPEFLIYFQGTGAADDSGLPNDRFFAVRPEGSVSTLKIQRTERGDSAVYLCASSLSPTDTQYFGPGTRLTVL.

This clone showed up just a few times. J is TRBJ1-5 and V is TRBV7-2; D may be TRBD1 (5 bases). Between the trimmed V and J ends, which lost 1 base and 4 bases, there was a span of 8 bases. Germline assignment: CDR1 SGHTA and CDR2 FQGNSA. There are 14 residues in the CDR3. CDR3 protein: CASSLGTPNQPQHF. CDR3 DNA sequence: TGTGCCAGCAGCTTAGGGACACCGAATCAGCCCCAGCATTTT.

V is TRBV4-3 and J is TRBJ2-7, with D hard to call. Deletions cut 1 base from V and 0 bases from J, with 10 bases between. In germline, CDR1 is LGHNA, CDR2 YSLEER. CDR3 length: 15 residues. CDR3 nucleotides: TGCGCCAGCAGCCAAGCACAGCTGAGCTCCTACGAGCAGTACTTC. Translation: CASSQAQLSSYEQYF.